This T cell receptor beta chain was recorded in a study of CD8+CD57+ T cells in acquired aplastic anemia. From germline, CDR1 is DFQATT and CDR2 SNEGSKA (reference sequence). V gave up 0 bases and J gave up 3 bases; unmatched junction bases: 4. The CDR3 has 14 residues. Profiling that covered TCR beta VDJ and CDR3 relied on genomic DNA as its template. TCRdb recomputed calls from the reads with MiXCR, one row per CDR3 protein. The top ten clones hold around 1.8% of a sample with fewer than 200,000 distinct CDR3 sequences, 48% of them seen once. All patients picked for sequencing had shown, by flow cytometry, an expansion of CD8+CD57+ cells.

Sequencing input: sorted CD4+, CD8+, or CD8+CD57+ T cells (not recorded which) from PBMCs. The sequence came from a human donor with aplastic anemia. The V call is TRBV20-1, the J call TRBJ2-7; TRBD1 matches at 8 bases. The chain's CDR3 is CSAREATGGYEQYF. CDR3 nucleotides: TGCAGTGCTAGAGAAGCCACAGGGGGCTACGAGCAGTACTTC.